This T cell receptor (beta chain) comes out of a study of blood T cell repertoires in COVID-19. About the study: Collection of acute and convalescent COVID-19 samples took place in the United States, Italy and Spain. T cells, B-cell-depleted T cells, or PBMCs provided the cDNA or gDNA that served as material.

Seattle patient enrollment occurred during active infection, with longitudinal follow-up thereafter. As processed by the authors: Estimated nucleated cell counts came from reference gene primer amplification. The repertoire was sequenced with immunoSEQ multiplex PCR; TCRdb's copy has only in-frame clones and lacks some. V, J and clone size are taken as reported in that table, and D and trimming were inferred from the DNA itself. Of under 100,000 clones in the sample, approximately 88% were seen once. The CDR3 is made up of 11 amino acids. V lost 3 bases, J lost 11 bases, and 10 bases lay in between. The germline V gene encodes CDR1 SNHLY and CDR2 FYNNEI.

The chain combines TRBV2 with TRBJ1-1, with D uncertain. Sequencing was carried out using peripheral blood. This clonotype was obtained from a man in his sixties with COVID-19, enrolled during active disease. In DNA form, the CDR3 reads TGTGCCAGCAGTGAGAGAATAGCGGCTTTCTTT. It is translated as CASSERIAAFF.